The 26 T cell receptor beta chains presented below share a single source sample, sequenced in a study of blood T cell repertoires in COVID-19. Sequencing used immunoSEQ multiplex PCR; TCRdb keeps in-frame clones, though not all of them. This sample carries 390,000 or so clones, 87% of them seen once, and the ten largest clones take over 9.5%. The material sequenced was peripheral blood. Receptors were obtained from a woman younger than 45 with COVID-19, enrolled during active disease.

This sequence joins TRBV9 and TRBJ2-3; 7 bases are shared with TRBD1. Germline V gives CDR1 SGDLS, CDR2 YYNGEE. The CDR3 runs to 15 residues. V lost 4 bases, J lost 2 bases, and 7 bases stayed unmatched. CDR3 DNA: TGTGCCAGCAGCTTCGGACAGGACTTCACAGATACGCAGTATTTT. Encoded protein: CASSFGQDFTDTQYF.

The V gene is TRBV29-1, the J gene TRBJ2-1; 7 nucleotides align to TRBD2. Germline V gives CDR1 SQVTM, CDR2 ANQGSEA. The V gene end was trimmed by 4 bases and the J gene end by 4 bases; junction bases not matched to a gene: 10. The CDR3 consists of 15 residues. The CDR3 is CSVVSRGSLYNEQFF. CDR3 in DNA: TGCAGCGTTGTCTCTCGCGGGAGTTTGTACAATGAGCAGTTCTTC.

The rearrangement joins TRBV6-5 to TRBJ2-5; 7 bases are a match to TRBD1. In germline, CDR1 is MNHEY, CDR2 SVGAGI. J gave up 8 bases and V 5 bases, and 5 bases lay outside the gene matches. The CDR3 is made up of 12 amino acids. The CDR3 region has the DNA TGTGCCAGCAGTCTTAGGACAGGCACCCAGTACTTC. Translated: CASSLRTGTQYF.

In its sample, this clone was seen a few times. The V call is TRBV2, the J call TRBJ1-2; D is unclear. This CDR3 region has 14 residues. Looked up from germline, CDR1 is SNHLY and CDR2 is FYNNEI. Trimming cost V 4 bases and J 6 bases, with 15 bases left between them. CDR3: CASSVLAGPNGYTF. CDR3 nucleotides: TGTGCCAGCAGTGTATTGGCAGGCCCTAATGGCTACACCTTC.

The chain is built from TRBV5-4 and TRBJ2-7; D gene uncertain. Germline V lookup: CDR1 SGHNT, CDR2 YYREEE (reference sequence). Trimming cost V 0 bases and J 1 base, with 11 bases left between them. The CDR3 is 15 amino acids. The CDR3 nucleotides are TGTGCCAGCAGCTTGGCGGCAGGAATTTCCTACGAGCAGTACTTC. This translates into CASSLAAGISYEQYF.

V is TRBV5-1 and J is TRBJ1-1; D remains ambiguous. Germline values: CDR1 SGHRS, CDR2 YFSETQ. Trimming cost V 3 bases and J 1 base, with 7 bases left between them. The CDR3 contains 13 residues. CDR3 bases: TGCGCCAGCAGCTCCGCAGGGAACACTGAAGCTTTCTTT. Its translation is CASSSAGNTEAFF.

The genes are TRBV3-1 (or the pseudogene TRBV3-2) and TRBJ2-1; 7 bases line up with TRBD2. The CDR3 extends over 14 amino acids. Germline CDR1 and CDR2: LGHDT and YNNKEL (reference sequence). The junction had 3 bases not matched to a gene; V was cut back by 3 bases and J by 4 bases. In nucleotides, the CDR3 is TGTGCCAGCAGCCAGGGGGAGGGGTACAATGAGCAGTTCTTC. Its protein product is CASSQGEGYNEQFF.

CDR3 coding DNA: TGTGCCAGCAGCCTAACCTCCAAGGGGGAAGCTTTCTTT. This codes for CASSLTSKGEAFF. The V gene is TRBV3-1 (or the pseudogene TRBV3-2), the J gene TRBJ1-1; perhaps TRBD1 as D (5 bases). Germline CDR1 and CDR2: LGHDT and YNNKEL (reference sequence). CDR3 length: 13 amino acids. V shed 4 bases and J shed 8 bases, with 14 bases lying between them.

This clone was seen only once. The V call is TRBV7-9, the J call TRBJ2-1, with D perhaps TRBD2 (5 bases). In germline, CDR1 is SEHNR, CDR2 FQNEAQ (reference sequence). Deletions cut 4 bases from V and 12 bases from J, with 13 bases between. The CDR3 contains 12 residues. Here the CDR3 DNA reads TGTGCCAGCAGCTCAGATACTAGGCGGCAGTTCTTC. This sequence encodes CASSSDTRRQFF.

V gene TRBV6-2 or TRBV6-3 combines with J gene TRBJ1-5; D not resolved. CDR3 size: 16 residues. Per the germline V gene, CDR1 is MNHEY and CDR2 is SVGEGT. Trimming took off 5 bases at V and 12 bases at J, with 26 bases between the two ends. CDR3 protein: CASSVDNRGLSSFQHF. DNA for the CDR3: TGTGCCAGCAGTGTGGATAATCGAGGGCTGAGCAGTTTCCAGCATTTT.

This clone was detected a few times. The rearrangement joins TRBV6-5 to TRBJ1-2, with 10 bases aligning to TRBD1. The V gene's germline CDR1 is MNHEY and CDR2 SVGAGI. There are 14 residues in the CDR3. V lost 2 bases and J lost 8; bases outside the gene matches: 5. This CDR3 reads CASSYAGTGDGYTF. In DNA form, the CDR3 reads TGTGCCAGCAGTTACGCCGGGACAGGGGACGGCTACACCTTC.

CDR3 DNA: TGTGCCAGCAAGACGGACAGGGGTGCAACTAATGAAAAACTGTTTTTT. This sequence encodes CASKTDRGATNEKLFF. The V and J genes are TRBV27 and TRBJ1-4; 9 bases fit TRBD1. The J segment lost 0 bases and the V segment lost 7 bases, leaving 6 bases of the junction unmatched. CDR1 is MNHEY, CDR2 SMNVEV, per germline (reference sequence). The CDR3 is 16 residues long.

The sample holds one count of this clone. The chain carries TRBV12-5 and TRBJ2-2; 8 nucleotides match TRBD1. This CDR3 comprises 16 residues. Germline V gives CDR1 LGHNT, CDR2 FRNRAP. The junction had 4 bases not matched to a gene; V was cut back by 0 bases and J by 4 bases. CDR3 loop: CASGLVGTGVTGELFF. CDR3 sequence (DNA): TGTGCTAGTGGTTTGGTAGGGACAGGTGTCACCGGGGAGCTGTTTTTT. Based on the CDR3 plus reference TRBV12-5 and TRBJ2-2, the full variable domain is DARVTQTPRHKVTEMGQEVTMRCQPILGHNTVFWYRQTMMQGLELLAYFRNRAPLDDSGMPKDRFSAEMPDATLATLKIQPSEPRDSAVYFCASGLVGTGVTGELFFGEGSRLTVL.

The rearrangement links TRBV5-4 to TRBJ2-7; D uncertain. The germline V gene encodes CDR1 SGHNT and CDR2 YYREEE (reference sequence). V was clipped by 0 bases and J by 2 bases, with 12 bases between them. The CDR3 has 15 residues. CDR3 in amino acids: CASSLGGSVAYEQYF. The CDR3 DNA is TGTGCCAGCAGCTTGGGCGGTTCCGTGGCCTACGAGCAGTACTTC.

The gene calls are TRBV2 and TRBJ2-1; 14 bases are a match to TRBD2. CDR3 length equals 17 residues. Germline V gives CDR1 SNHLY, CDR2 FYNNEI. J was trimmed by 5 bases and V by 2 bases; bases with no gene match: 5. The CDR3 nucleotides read TGTGCCAGCAGTGAAACCCGGACTAGCGGGAGGAACAATGAGCAGTTCTTC. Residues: CASSETRTSGRNNEQFF.

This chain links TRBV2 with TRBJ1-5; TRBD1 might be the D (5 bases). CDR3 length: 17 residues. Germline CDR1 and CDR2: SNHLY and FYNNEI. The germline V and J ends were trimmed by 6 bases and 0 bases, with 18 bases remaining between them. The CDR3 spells CASRGGWSPYSNQPQHF. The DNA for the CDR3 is TGTGCCAGCAGGGGGGGTTGGTCACCATATAGCAATCAGCCCCAGCATTTT.

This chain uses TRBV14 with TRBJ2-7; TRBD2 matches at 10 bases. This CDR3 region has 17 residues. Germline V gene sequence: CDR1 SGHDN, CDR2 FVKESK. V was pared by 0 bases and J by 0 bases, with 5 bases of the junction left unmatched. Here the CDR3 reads CASSQEGSGRFSYEQYF. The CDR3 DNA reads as TGTGCCAGCAGCCAAGAGGGTAGCGGGAGGTTCTCCTACGAGCAGTACTTC.

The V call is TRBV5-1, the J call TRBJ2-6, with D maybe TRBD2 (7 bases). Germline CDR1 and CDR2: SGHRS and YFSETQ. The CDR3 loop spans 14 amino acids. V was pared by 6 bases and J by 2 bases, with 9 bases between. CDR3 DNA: TGCGCCAGCACGGGGGGCCCTGGGGCCAACGTCCTGACTTTC. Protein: CASTGGPGANVLTF.

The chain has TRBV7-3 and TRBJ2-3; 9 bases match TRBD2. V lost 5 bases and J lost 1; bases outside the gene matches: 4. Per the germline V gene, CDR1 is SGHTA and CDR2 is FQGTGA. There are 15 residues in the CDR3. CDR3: CASSPTSGRTDTQYF. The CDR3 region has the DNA TGTGCCAGCAGCCCGACTAGCGGACGCACAGATACGCAGTATTTT.

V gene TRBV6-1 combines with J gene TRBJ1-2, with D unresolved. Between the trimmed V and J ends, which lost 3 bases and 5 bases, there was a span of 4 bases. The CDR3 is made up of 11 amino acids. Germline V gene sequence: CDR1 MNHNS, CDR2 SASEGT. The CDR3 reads CASSETYGYTF. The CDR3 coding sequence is TGTGCCAGCAGTGAGACTTATGGCTACACCTTC.

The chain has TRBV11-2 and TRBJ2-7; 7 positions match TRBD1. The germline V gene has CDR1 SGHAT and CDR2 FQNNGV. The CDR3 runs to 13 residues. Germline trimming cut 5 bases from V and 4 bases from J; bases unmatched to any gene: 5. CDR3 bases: TGTGCCAGCAGCCTGAACAGGGGTTACGAGCAGTACTTC. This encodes CASSLNRGYEQYF.

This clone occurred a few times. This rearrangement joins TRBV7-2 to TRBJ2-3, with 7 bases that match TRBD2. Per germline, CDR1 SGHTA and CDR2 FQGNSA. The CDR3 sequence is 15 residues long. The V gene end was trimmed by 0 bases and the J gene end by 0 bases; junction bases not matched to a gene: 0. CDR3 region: CASSLAGGSTDTQYF. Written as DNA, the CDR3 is TGTGCCAGCAGCTTAGCGGGAGGGAGCACAGATACGCAGTATTTT.

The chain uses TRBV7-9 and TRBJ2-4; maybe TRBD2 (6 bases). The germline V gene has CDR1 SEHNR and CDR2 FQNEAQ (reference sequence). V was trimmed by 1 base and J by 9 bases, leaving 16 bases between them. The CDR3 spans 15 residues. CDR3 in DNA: TGTGCCAGCAGCTTAGGGACGCGGGGAAGGGGCATTCAGTACTTC. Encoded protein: CASSLGTRGRGIQYF.

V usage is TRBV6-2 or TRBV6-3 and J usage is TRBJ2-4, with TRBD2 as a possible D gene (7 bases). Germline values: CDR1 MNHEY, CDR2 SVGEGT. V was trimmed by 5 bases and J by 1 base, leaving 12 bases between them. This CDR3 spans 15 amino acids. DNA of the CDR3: TGTGCCAGCAGTCAGGAGGGGGGGGCCAAAAACATTCAGTACTTC. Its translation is CASSQEGGAKNIQYF.

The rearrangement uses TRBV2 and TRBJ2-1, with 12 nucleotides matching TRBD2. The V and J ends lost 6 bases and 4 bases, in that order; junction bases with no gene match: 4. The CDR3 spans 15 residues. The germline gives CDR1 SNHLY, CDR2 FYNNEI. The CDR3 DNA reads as TGTGCCAGCAGATCGACTAGCGGGGGATACAATGAGCAGTTCTTC. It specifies CASRSTSGGYNEQFF.

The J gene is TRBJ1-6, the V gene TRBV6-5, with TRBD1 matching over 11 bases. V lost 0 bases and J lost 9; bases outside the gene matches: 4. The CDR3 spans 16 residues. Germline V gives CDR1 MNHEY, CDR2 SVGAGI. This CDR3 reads CASSYSAGQGGSPLHF. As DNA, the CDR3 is TGTGCCAGCAGTTACTCTGCGGGACAGGGGGGTTCACCCCTCCACTTT.